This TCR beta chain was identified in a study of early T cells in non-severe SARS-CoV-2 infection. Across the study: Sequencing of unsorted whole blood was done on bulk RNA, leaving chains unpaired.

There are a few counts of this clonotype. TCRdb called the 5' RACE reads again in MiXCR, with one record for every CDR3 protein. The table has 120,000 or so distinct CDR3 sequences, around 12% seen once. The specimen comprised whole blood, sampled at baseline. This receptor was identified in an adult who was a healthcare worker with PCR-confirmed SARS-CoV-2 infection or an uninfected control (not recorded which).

The CDR3 sequence: CASSPRRKGATEAFF. For the CDR3, the DNA is TGTGCCAGCAGCCCCCGACGGAAGGGCGCCACTGAAGCTTTCTTT. The rearrangement uses TRBV7-9 and TRBJ1-1; D is undetermined. In germline, CDR1 is SEHNR, CDR2 FQNEAQ (reference sequence). V was trimmed by 5 bases and J by 4 bases, leaving 17 bases between them. The CDR3 is made up of 15 amino acids.